The 16 T cell receptor beta chains below were found in one sample sequenced in a study of cytomegalovirus exposure and HLA in healthy donors. PCR involved 60 Vbeta and 13 Jbeta primers. TCRdb's copy holds only in-frame clones and misses some; the assay was immunoSEQ multiplex PCR. The sample has about 170,000 clones; 76% are singletons. The sequenced sample consisted of PBMCs. The receptors derive from a female donor in good health and CMV-seronegative.

The chain joins TRBV4-3 to TRBJ2-7; 8 bases align to TRBD2. The CDR3 spans 17 residues. Germline V CDR1 and CDR2: LGHNA, YSLEER. Trimming removed 0 bases from V and 1 base from J; junction bases left unmatched: 8. CDR3 nucleotides: TGCGCCAGCAGCCAAGATCCCAGCGGGAGAGGATCCTACGAGCAGTACTTC. This sequence encodes CASSQDPSGRGSYEQYF.

This chain connects TRBV15 to TRBJ2-1; the D gene is possibly TRBD1 (7 bases). The CDR3 contains 13 residues. Germline V gives CDR1 LNHNV, CDR2 YYDKDF (reference sequence). Trimming shortened V by 9 bases and J by 12 bases, and 21 bases separated the two germline ends. CDR3 nucleotides: TGTGCCACTGGGGACTGGGGCCCAGGGGGGCAGTTCTTC. Amino acids: CATGDWGPGGQFF.

This chain links TRBV7-7 with TRBJ2-1, with 8 bases aligning to TRBD1. V was pared by 6 bases and J by 3 bases, with 4 bases of the junction left unmatched. This CDR3 is 14 amino acids long. The germline CDR1 and CDR2 sequences are SSHAT and FNYEAQ (reference sequence). The CDR3 loop is CASSETGGYNEQFF. CDR3 nucleotide sequence: TGTGCCAGCAGTGAAACAGGGGGCTACAATGAGCAGTTCTTC.

CDR3: CASSFGGAGNQPQHF. Here the CDR3 DNA reads TGTGCCAGCAGTTTTGGGGGGGCTGGCAATCAGCCCCAGCATTTT. V gene TRBV27 combines with J gene TRBJ1-5; tentatively, D is TRBD1 (6 bases). Trimming left V 3 bases short and J 2 bases short, with 11 bases between. This CDR3 is built from 15 residues. Per the germline V gene, CDR1 is MNHEY and CDR2 is SMNVEV (reference sequence).

The CDR3 here is CASSFGTIFAEAFF. The CDR3, as DNA: TGTGCCAGCAGCTTCGGGACAATTTTCGCTGAAGCTTTCTTT. The rearrangement joins TRBV5-4 to TRBJ1-1; weak D call: TRBD1 (6 bases). Deletions cut 2 bases from V and 6 bases from J, with 14 bases between. Germline CDR1 and CDR2: SGHNT and YYREEE (reference sequence). The CDR3 is made up of 14 amino acids.

The chain has TRBV6-1 and TRBJ1-3, with TRBD1 identical over 7 bases. V trimming: 7 bases; J trimming: 0 bases; junction bases outside the gene matches: 6. The CDR3 sequence is 15 residues long. The V gene's germline CDR1 is MNHNS and CDR2 SASEGT. This CDR3 is CASTQGTVSGNTIYF. Written as DNA, the CDR3 is TGTGCCAGCACCCAAGGGACAGTCTCTGGAAACACCATATATTTT.

This rearrangement joins TRBV11-1 to TRBJ2-6; 7 bases match TRBD1. J lost 2 bases, V lost 5 bases, and 3 bases had no gene match. The CDR3 runs to 15 residues. Germline V gene lookup returns CDR1 SGHAT and CDR2 FQDESV (reference sequence). The CDR3 spells CASSPRGPGANVLTF. The CDR3 nucleotides are TGTGCCAGCAGCCCAAGGGGGCCTGGGGCCAACGTCCTGACTTTC. The full variable domain, rest sourced from reference TRBV11-1 and TRBJ2-6, is EAEVAQSPRYKITEKSQAVAFWCDPISGHATLYWYRQILGQGPELLVQFQDESVVDDSQLPKDRFSAERLKGVDSTLKIQPAELGDSAMYLCASSPRGPGANVLTFGAGSRLTVL.

The genes are TRBV5-5 and TRBJ1-3; tentative D call: TRBD1 (5 bases). The V and J ends lost 3 bases and 0 bases respectively, with 10 bases between them. Germline V gene data show CDR1 as SGHKS and CDR2 as YYEKEE (reference sequence). The CDR3 sequence is 15 residues long. This CDR3 is CASSWGGRSGNTIYF. The CDR3 DNA follows: TGTGCCAGCAGCTGGGGCGGCCGCTCTGGAAACACCATATATTTT.

This chain uses TRBV4-2 with TRBJ2-1; 9 bases are a match to TRBD2. Germline CDR1 reads LGHNA; CDR2 reads YNFKEQ. V lost 4 bases to trimming and J lost 4 bases; unmatched junction nucleotides: 8. CDR3 length: 16 amino acids. CDR3 loop: CASSPDPSGIYNEQFF. CDR3 in DNA: TGTGCCAGCAGCCCCGACCCTAGCGGGATTTACAATGAGCAGTTCTTC.

The genes are TRBV30 and TRBJ1-2; D unclear. The CDR3 consists of 16 residues. Germline lookup yields CDR1 GTSNPN and CDR2 SVGIG (reference sequence). The V end lost 0 bases, the J end lost 0 bases, and 14 bases lay between the germline ends. CDR3 coding DNA: TGTGCCTGGAGTGTGGGAGGTGGAGGAGCTAACTATGGCTACACCTTC. It yields the protein CAWSVGGGGANYGYTF.

The chain carries TRBV4-1 and TRBJ2-7; 7 nucleotides align to TRBD2. Germline assignment: CDR1 MGHRA and CDR2 YSYEKL. The CDR3 loop spans 12 amino acids. With V trimmed by 4 bases and J by 6 bases, 3 bases remained unmatched. CDR3 nucleotides: TGCGCCAGCAGCCTGGGGGGGGGCGAGCAGTACTTC. This codes for CASSLGGGEQYF.

The chain couples TRBV6-6 to TRBJ1-4; possible D gene TRBD1, 5 bases. V shed 6 bases and J shed 1 base, with 15 bases lying between them. The germline V gene encodes CDR1 MNHNY and CDR2 SVGAGI (reference sequence). This CDR3 comprises 16 residues. Written as DNA, the CDR3 is TGTGCCAGCAGCCCGGGGGGGGTACGAACTAATGAAAAACTGTTTTTT. It specifies CASSPGGVRTNEKLFF.

This chain links TRBV4-2 with TRBJ2-5; 7 bases are shared with TRBD2. The J call is doubtful: the DNA matches TRBJ2-7 better. Germline values: CDR1 LGHNA, CDR2 YNFKEQ. The CDR3 consists of 15 residues. CDR3 sequence (DNA): TGTGCCAGCAGCCAAGGGACGGGAGGCTCCTACGAGCAGTACTTC. Translation: CASSQGTGGSYEQYF.

Only one count was recorded for this clone. Other DNA sequences in this sample translate to the same CDR3. The rearrangement uses TRBV5-4 and TRBJ2-3, with D uncertain. Germline assignment: CDR1 SGHNT and CDR2 YYREEE (reference sequence). This CDR3 is 13 amino acids long. The V and J ends lost 0 bases and 1 base respectively, with 3 bases between them. The CDR3 region has the DNA TGTGCCAGCAGCTTGGCAGGCACAGATACGCAGTATTTT. It encodes CASSLAGTDTQYF.

The chain recombines TRBV7-3 with TRBJ2-7, with 9 bases matching TRBD2. The CDR3 loop spans 15 amino acids. The germline V gene has CDR1 SGHTA and CDR2 FQGTGA. The ends lost 5 bases at V and 2 bases at J; junction bases unmatched: 7. This CDR3 reads CASSLGAGGTYEQYF. CDR3 DNA: TGTGCCAGCAGCCTAGGAGCGGGGGGAACCTACGAGCAGTACTTC. The full variable domain, its missing parts supplied by reference TRBV7-3 and TRBJ2-7, is GAGVSQTPSNKVTEKGKYVELRCDPISGHTALYWYRQSLGQGPEFLIYFQGTGAADDSGLPNDRFFAVRPEGSVSTLKIQRTERGDSAVYLCASSLGAGGTYEQYFGPGTRLTVT.

About this clone itself: The germline gene is not matched at one end of the junction; a read error may be the cause. The sample holds other DNA sequences that translate to the same CDR3. The chain is built from TRBV7-8 and TRBJ2-7, with 10 bases aligning to TRBD1. Germline assignment: CDR1 SGHVS and CDR2 FQNEAQ. The CDR3 has 17 residues. This chain's CDR3 is CASSLGGPGTGVDEQYF. The DNA for the CDR3 is TGTGCCAGTAGCTTAGGGGGACCCGGGACAGGGGTCGACGAGCAGTACTTC.